This T cell receptor beta chain was found in a study of shared clonotypes between healthy human individuals. Using immunoSEQ multiplex PCR, the repertoire was profiled, and TCRdb retains in-frame clones only, with some absent. The profile covers 2 million to 2.5 million clones, with roughly 94% appearing a single time and 0.85% to 1.2% taken by the ten largest. As defined, naive CD8 cells were CD45RO-negative and positively selected for CCR7, with terminally differentiated effector memory CD45RA+ cells excluded. Comments on this clone: What it recognizes is unknown.

General study results and limits: It was only blood that was sampled, and tissue repertoires likely differ. Despite large depth, sorted-subset datasets appeared incompletely sequenced.

The CDR3 runs 13 residues. From germline, CDR1 is SGHDN and CDR2 FVKESK. V gave up 7 bases and J gave up 0 bases, with 9 bases separating them. Sequenced: naive CD8+ T cells sorted from blood. The receptor was isolated from a man aged 18-30 years in good health. This chain connects TRBV14 to TRBJ1-1; D gene uncertain. The DNA for the CDR3 is TGTGCCAGCAAGGGCCACATGAACACTGAAGCTTTCTTT. As protein: CASKGHMNTEAFF.